The T cell receptor beta chain described here comes from a study of control samples from healthy donors and cancer patients. The CDR3 has 13 amino acids. Between the trimmed V and J ends, which lost 0 bases and 0 bases, there was a span of 0 bases. Germline lookup yields CDR1 MGHRA and CDR2 YSYEKL. Libraries were prepared by immunoSEQ multiplex PCR; TCRdb keeps only in-frame clonotypes and omits some of them. The sample contains roughly 370,000 clones, more than 80% of which appear only once. Sequenced input: PBMCs. The sequence was collected from a man aged 35-49 years with head and neck cancer. The chain employs TRBV4-1 and TRBJ1-5; D remains unclear. The CDR3 sequence: CASSQDSNQPQHF. CDR3 nucleotide sequence: TGCGCCAGCAGCCAAGATAGCAATCAGCCCCAGCATTTT.